This TCR beta chain originates from a study of spatial heterogeneity in lung cancer. TCRdb re-derived calls from the 5' RACE reads in MiXCR, one entry per CDR3 protein. This sample has fewer than 15,000 distinct CDR3 sequences, with 5.6% found just once. Notes on the study in general: Mutation tallies in tumors tracked expanded intratumoral alpha and beta TCR counts.

There are many counts of this clonotype. Antigen unknown. The library was built for alpha chains, so this beta chain is an off-target read and its size means little. CDR3 size: 16 residues. V gave up 1 base and J gave up 1 base, with 10 bases separating them. The germline V gene encodes CDR1 LGHDT and CDR2 YNNKEL (reference sequence). Specified time point: sample taken at primary tumor resection. This material consisted of lung tumor tissue, taken at surgery. V gene TRBV3-1 combines with J gene TRBJ2-2; D not certain. The origin of this receptor is a female donor with early-stage non-small cell lung cancer. CDR3 amino acids: CASSQGGRQNTGELFF. The CDR3 DNA reads as TGTGCCAGCAGCCAAGGAGGCAGGCAGAACACCGGGGAGCTGTTTTTT. The variable domain in full, with the rest retrieved from reference TRBV3-1 and TRBJ2-2, is DTAVSQTPKYLVTQMGNDKSIKCEQNLGHDTMYWYKQDSKKFLKIMFSYNNKELIINETVPNRFSPKSPDKAHLNLHINSLELGDSAVYFCASSQGGRQNTGELFFGEGSRLTVL.